A single sample is the source of the 26 T cell receptor beta chains below, sequenced in a study of control samples from healthy donors and cancer patients. The data were produced by immunoSEQ multiplex PCR, yet TCRdb's version contains in-frame clones alone and is incomplete. The profile shows more than 85,000 clones, less than 95% of them singletons. Sequencing was performed on blood. The origin of the receptors is a human donor in good health. The donor label of this sample is uncertain.

The rearrangement uses TRBV14 and TRBJ1-3; D gene unclear. Germline V CDR1 and CDR2: SGHDN, FVKESK. V was pared by 1 base and J by 3 bases, with 13 bases between. There are 16 residues in the CDR3. CDR3 in amino acids: CASSQVKFLHGNTIYF. For the CDR3, the DNA is TGTGCCAGCAGCCAAGTGAAGTTCTTACATGGAAACACCATATATTTT.

This chain connects TRBV6-5 to TRBJ1-2, with D tentatively TRBD1 (5 bases). CDR1 is MNHEY, CDR2 SVGAGI, per germline. This CDR3 has 15 residues. The V and J ends lost 5 bases and 1 base respectively, with 14 bases between them. The CDR3 DNA reads as TGTGCCAGCAGTCGTACCGGGACGATTAACTATGGCTACACCTTC. Translating gives CASSRTGTINYGYTF.

The rearrangement uses TRBV15 and TRBJ2-5; D gene uncertain. The V and J ends lost 0 bases and 5 bases respectively, with 4 bases between them. Per germline, CDR1 LNHNV and CDR2 YYDKDF (reference sequence). This CDR3 is 12 amino acids long. CDR3 nucleotides: TGTGCCACCAGCAGAGATATGGAGACCCAGTACTTC. Protein: CATSRDMETQYF.

The chain recombines TRBV2 with TRBJ1-4; D may be TRBD1 (6 bases). Trimming left V 7 bases short and J 9 bases short, with 9 bases between. The germline V gene has CDR1 SNHLY and CDR2 FYNNEI. CDR3 size: 11 residues. DNA for the CDR3: TGTGCCAGCACCGGACAGCAAAAACTGTTTTTT. This gives the protein CASTGQQKLFF.

V and J are TRBV28 and TRBJ1-6; no clear D. Trimming took 3 bases from V and 11 from J, leaving 5 bases between them. Germline V CDR1 and CDR2: MDHEN, SYDVKM. This CDR3 is built from 11 residues. The CDR3 DNA follows: TGTGCCAGCAGTTTGGCGGCACCCCTCCACTTT. This codes for CASSLAAPLHF.

This clone was counted once. The chain couples TRBV24-1 to TRBJ2-3; D may match TRBD1 or TRBD2 (5 bases each). CDR3 length equals 13 residues. The V and J ends lost 7 bases and 0 bases respectively, with 7 bases between them. CDR1 and CDR2 (germline): KGHDR, SFDVKD. This CDR3 reads CATSGASTDTQYF. The CDR3 DNA sequence: TGTGCCACCAGCGGGGCTAGCACAGATACGCAGTATTTT.

The chain recombines TRBV27 with TRBJ1-1; tentative D call: TRBD1 (5 bases). There are 13 residues in the CDR3. The V and J ends lost 6 bases and 5 bases respectively, with 13 bases between them. The germline V gene has CDR1 MNHEY and CDR2 SMNVEV (reference sequence). CDR3: CASRGGVGTEAFF. The CDR3, as DNA: TGTGCCAGCAGGGGGGGGGTGGGAACTGAAGCTTTCTTT.

CDR3 loop: CASSYGPTGELFF. The CDR3 DNA reads as TGCGCCAGCAGCTACGGTCCGACAGGGGAGCTGTTTTTT. This chain links TRBV5-1 with TRBJ2-2; D gene uncertain. Trimming removed 3 bases at V and 8 bases at J, with 11 bases between. Germline V gene sequence: CDR1 SGHRS, CDR2 YFSETQ. The CDR3 has 13 residues.

The J gene is TRBJ1-4, the V gene TRBV3-1 (or the pseudogene TRBV3-2); TRBD1 might be the D (6 bases). This CDR3 contains 16 residues. Trimming stripped 5 bases from V and 0 bases from J, with 13 bases between. Germline V lookup: CDR1 LGHDT, CDR2 YNNKEL (reference sequence). The CDR3: CASSSTGSATNEKLFF. For the CDR3, the DNA is TGTGCCAGCAGCTCAACAGGGTCCGCAACTAATGAAAAACTGTTTTTT.

This clone turned up a few times. The chain uses TRBV11-3 and TRBJ2-1, with D perhaps TRBD1 (5 bases). In germline, CDR1 is SGHNT, CDR2 YENEEA. V lost 1 base and J lost 8, with 21 bases in between. The CDR3 covers 17 residues. DNA for the CDR3: TGTGCCAGCAGCTTAGGTAATCAGGGCCCCCATTGGGATGAGCAGTTCTTC. Amino acid sequence: CASSLGNQGPHWDEQFF.

The chain has TRBV6-5 and TRBJ1-2; TRBD1 matches at 8 bases. Looked up from germline, CDR1 is MNHEY and CDR2 is SVGAGI. The CDR3 extends over 14 amino acids. V dropped 5 bases and J dropped 7; count of bases not matched to a gene: 9. The CDR3: CASSSNRQGTGYTF. CDR3 DNA sequence: TGTGCCAGCAGTAGCAACAGACAGGGGACTGGCTACACCTTC.

The chain joins TRBV29-1 to TRBJ2-2, with D uncertain. The V end lost 3 bases, the J end lost 1 base, and 9 bases lay between the germline ends. The CDR3 extends over 14 amino acids. CDR1 and CDR2 from the germline V gene are SQVTM and ANQGSEA. For the CDR3, the DNA is TGCAGCGTTGAGCGAATACAGAACACCGGGGAGCTGTTTTTT. This codes for CSVERIQNTGELFF.

CDR3 in amino acids: CASSFRSGTGYTEAFF. DNA of the CDR3: TGTGCCAGCAGTTTTCGGTCGGGGACAGGCTACACTGAAGCTTTCTTT. V is TRBV27 and J is TRBJ1-1; 8 bases match TRBD1. Germline CDR1 reads MNHEY; CDR2 reads SMNVEV (reference sequence). CDR3 length equals 16 residues. Trimming took 3 bases from V and 3 from J; bases not matched to a gene: 9.

The chain links TRBV12-5 to TRBJ1-2, with D unclear. The CDR3 runs to 14 residues. The germline CDR1 and CDR2 sequences are LGHNT and FRNRAP. The V end lost 3 bases, the J end lost 7 bases, and 15 bases lay between the germline ends. Here the CDR3 DNA reads TGTGCTAGTGGTTTTCGGGTTGGGTTGGGTGGCTACACCTTC. This gives the protein CASGFRVGLGGYTF. Looking up the rest from reference TRBV12-5 and TRBJ1-2 gives the full variable domain: DARVTQTPRHKVTEMGQEVTMRCQPILGHNTVFWYRQTMMQGLELLAYFRNRAPLDDSGMPKDRFSAEMPDATLATLKIQPSEPRDSAVYFCASGFRVGLGGYTFGSGTRLTVV.

CDR3 sequence: CAISDLQGDGGRNTIYF. CDR3 in DNA: TGTGCCATCAGTGACCTACAGGGTGACGGGGGTAGAAACACCATATATTTT. The gene calls are TRBV10-3 and TRBJ1-3; maybe TRBD1 (6 bases). Germline CDR1 and CDR2: ENHRY and SYGVKD. V was clipped by 3 bases and J by 5 bases, with 20 bases between them. The CDR3 totals 17 residues.

The chain recombines TRBV20-1 with TRBJ2-3; no firm D call. Per germline, CDR1 DFQATT and CDR2 SNEGSKA (reference sequence). V was trimmed by 3 bases and J by 4 bases, leaving 5 bases between them. The length of the CDR3 is 11 residues. The CDR3 nucleotides are TGCAGTGCTAGTATCCCAGATACGCAGTATTTT. It codes for CSASIPDTQYF.

J is TRBJ2-1 and V is TRBV7-9; 7 bases are a match to TRBD1. CDR1 and CDR2 from the germline V gene are SEHNR and FQNEAQ (reference sequence). CDR3 length equals 17 residues. After removal of 1 base from V and 3 bases from J, the junction contained 9 bases not matched to a gene. CDR3 in amino acids: CASSLVLQTGNYNEQFF. For the CDR3, the DNA is TGTGCCAGCAGCTTAGTCCTCCAGACAGGGAACTACAATGAGCAGTTCTTC.

The chain joins TRBV2 to TRBJ2-6; D is tentatively TRBD1 or TRBD2 (5 bases each). This CDR3 comprises 17 residues. Trimming left V 5 bases short and J 4 bases short, with 18 bases between. Germline CDR1 reads SNHLY; CDR2 reads FYNNEI. The DNA of the CDR3 is TGTGCCAGCAGTTCTACAGGACTCTCAACCGGGGCCAACGTCCTGACTTTC. It encodes CASSSTGLSTGANVLTF.

This chain connects TRBV3-1 (or the pseudogene TRBV3-2) to TRBJ1-2, with a possible D match to TRBD1 (5 bases). Germline V gives CDR1 LGHDT, CDR2 YNNKEL (reference sequence). The CDR3 sequence is 15 residues long. The V end was cut by 4 bases, the J end by 2 bases, with 14 bases between. Here the CDR3 reads CASSRGRTLNYGYTF. The CDR3 DNA follows: TGTGCCAGCAGCCGGGGCAGAACATTAAACTATGGCTACACCTTC.

The chain couples TRBV11-3 to TRBJ2-3, with 11 bases aligning to TRBD2. The CDR3 length is 16 residues. From germline, CDR1 is SGHNT and CDR2 YENEEA. Trimming at V came to 2 bases and at J to 1 base, leaving 2 bases not matched to a gene. The CDR3 DNA reads TGTGCCAGCAGCTTAAAGACTAGCGGGGGCACAGATACGCAGTATTTT. Its translation is CASSLKTSGGTDTQYF.

The chain combines TRBV25-1 with TRBJ2-7; 7 bases are a match to TRBD1. J was trimmed by 0 bases and V by 4 bases; bases with no gene match: 15. CDR1 is MGHDK and CDR2 is SYGVNS in the germline V gene. CDR3 length equals 18 residues. The chain's CDR3 is CASSGGPPGQTNSYEQYF. The DNA of the CDR3 is TGTGCCAGCAGTGGGGGCCCCCCGGGACAGACTAACTCCTACGAGCAGTACTTC.

With respect to this clone: Other DNA sequences in the sample encode the same CDR3. V gene TRBV4-1 combines with J gene TRBJ2-2; TRBD2 agrees at 9 bases. This CDR3 contains 17 residues. V shed 6 bases, J shed 0 bases, and the junction held 8 bases outside the gene matches. CDR1 and CDR2 from the germline V gene are MGHRA and YSYEKL. CDR3 residues: CASRTSGGLANTGELFF. For the CDR3, the DNA is TGCGCCAGCAGGACTAGCGGAGGGCTAGCGAACACCGGGGAGCTGTTTTTT.

V gene TRBV5-4 combines with J gene TRBJ2-5; D is possibly TRBD2 (6 bases). Germline V lookup: CDR1 SGHNT, CDR2 YYREEE (reference sequence). CDR3 length equals 16 residues. Trimming left V 5 bases short and J 5 bases short, with 22 bases between. The DNA for the CDR3 is TGTGCCAGCAGTGTGATACGGGGGTCGGTTTTGGAGACCCAGTACTTC. Amino acids: CASSVIRGSVLETQYF.

The chain has TRBV9 and TRBJ1-5; D unresolved. Trimming cost V 1 base and J 3 bases, with 11 bases left between them. The CDR3 covers 15 residues. Per germline, CDR1 SGDLS and CDR2 YYNGEE. The CDR3 reads CASSVKGAYNQPQHF. CDR3 sequence (DNA): TGTGCCAGCAGCGTAAAGGGCGCCTACAATCAGCCCCAGCATTTT.

Concerning this clone: A much larger clonotype is one base distant, so this may be a read error. This chain connects TRBV6-6 to TRBJ1-5; possibly TRBD1 for D (6 bases). V lost 5 bases to trimming and J lost 1 base, with 9 bases between them. CDR1 is MNHNY and CDR2 is SVGAGI in the germline V gene (reference sequence). The CDR3 length is 14 residues. The CDR3 nucleotides read TGTGCCAGCAGTGCAGGGGTAAGCAATCAGCCCCAGCATTTT. This codes for CASSAGVSNQPQHF.

The V and J genes are TRBV30 and TRBJ2-7; 11 nucleotides match TRBD1. The CDR3 contains 16 residues. The J segment lost 2 bases and the V segment lost 1 base, leaving 7 bases of the junction unmatched. CDR1 and CDR2 from the germline V gene are GTSNPN and SVGIG (reference sequence). CDR3 in amino acids: CAWSAFRDRGTYEQYF. The DNA for the CDR3 is TGTGCCTGGAGTGCTTTCCGGGACAGGGGGACCTACGAGCAGTACTTC.